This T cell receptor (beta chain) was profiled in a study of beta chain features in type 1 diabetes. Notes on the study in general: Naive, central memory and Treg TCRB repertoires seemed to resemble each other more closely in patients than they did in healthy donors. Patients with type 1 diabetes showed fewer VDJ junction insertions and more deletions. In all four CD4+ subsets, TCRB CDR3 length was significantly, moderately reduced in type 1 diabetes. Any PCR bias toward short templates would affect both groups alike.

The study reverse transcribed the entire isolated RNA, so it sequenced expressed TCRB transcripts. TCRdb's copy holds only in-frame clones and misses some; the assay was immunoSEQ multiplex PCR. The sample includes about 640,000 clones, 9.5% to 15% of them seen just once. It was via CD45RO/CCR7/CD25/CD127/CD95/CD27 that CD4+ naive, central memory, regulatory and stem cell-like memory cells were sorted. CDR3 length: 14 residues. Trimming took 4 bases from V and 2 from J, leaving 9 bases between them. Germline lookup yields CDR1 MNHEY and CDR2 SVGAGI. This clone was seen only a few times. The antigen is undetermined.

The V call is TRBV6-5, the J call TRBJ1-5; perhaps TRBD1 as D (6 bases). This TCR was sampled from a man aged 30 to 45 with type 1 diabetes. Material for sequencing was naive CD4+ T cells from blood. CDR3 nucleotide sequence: TGTGCCAGCAGTTCACGGACAGGCAATCAGCCCCAGCATTTT. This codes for CASSSRTGNQPQHF.